This T cell receptor beta chain was retrieved from a study of Ad26.COV2.S vaccination and SARS-CoV-2 variants (dated by TCRdb to about 2021). As for the study more broadly: Vaccine-arm donors were drawn from COV1001, a multicentre, randomized, double-blind, placebo-controlled phase I-IIa trial of Ad26.COV2.S in healthy adults. A total of around 32 samples were included in the TCR-sequenced set, comprising roughly 20 Ad26.COV2.S vaccine recipients, 5 placebo recipients and 8 SARS-CoV-2 convalescent individuals. Blinding of investigators to trial group allocation was maintained during experiments and outcome assessment. Ad26.COV2.S was administered intramuscularly at a dose of 5x10^10 or 1x10^11 viral particles, either as one shot or as two shots given 56 days apart. TCRbeta repertoire sequencing served as the tool for gauging how specific and how broad the SARS-CoV-2-reactive T cell receptors were following Ad26.COV2.S vaccination. Participants in the trial were split at random into five groups of five each, receiving low-dose or high-dose Ad26.COV2.S once or twice, or else placebo on both occasions. Summary of the overall study and its limitations: After vaccination, substantial breadth of spike-specific CD8+ and CD4+ T cell responses was reported. Comparing responses between vaccine doses or regimens was not something the study was powered to do. Vaccine and placebo recipients had comparable non-spike TCR breadth, which fits with the vaccine containing only spike. The authors noted that total T cell responses may have been underestimated by the TCR breadth and depth analyses. Higher spike-specific TCR breadth was observed in Ad26.COV2.S recipients than in placebo recipients (P = 0.0014).

The immunoSEQ Assay was the method used to sequence TCRbeta CDR3 regions. After extraction, genomic DNA underwent amplification by bias-controlled multiplex PCR, followed by high-throughput sequencing. Processing in the source paper ran as follows. Collapsing and filtering of sequences were performed to quantify the absolute abundance of each unique TCRbeta CDR3 region. Usable DNA was measured by amplifying reference genes present in all nucleated cells, and TCRbeta template counts were normalized to that usable DNA to estimate T cell fraction. Repertoire TCRs were annotated as SARS-CoV-2-specific by exact matching of V gene, CDR3 amino acid sequence and J gene to a known reactive TCR set. The reference SARS-CoV-2 TCR set was obtained from MIRA and was filtered for enrichment in COVID-19-positive ImmuneCODE repertoires, whereby public or cross-reactive TCRs were removed. Drawing on the MIRA antigens, annotated TCRs were analysed further at the level of specific ORF or position within ORF. Depth was the summed frequency of annotated unique rearrangements, while breadth was defined as annotated unique rearrangements over total unique productive rearrangements. Two-sided Wilcoxon rank-sum tests were used to compare TCR breadth between groups. Not all clones reach the TCRdb copy of this immuneACCESS table, which keeps in-frame sequences only. Checked studies attribute under half of the gap to unresolved V genes and leave the rest unexplained. That table furnishes V, J and clone size, whereas the DNA furnished D and trimming. This sample gives 300,000 to 450,000 clones in total; approximately 81% of them show up just once. The ten largest clones represent less than 4% of the sample.

The junction carries 7 bases between V and J, which are trimmed by 1 base and 0 bases respectively. From cysteine to phenylalanine, the CDR3 is 15 amino acids long. Of all the DNA, just the CDR3 is kept, 45 bases in frame from base 1. CDR1 SGDLS and CDR2 YYNGEE were looked up in the germline V gene. This sample's treatment or condition label indicates: some 19 received Ad26.COV2.S at low or high dose, single or two shots; five or six received placebo; per-sample allocation not given. Repertoires of vaccine and placebo recipients were sequenced from samples collected on day 63 after the first injection. Cohort 1b enrolled about two dozen adults aged 18-55 years at a single site in Boston, USA, between 29 July and 7 August 2020. Ad26.COV2.S was a replication-incompetent adenovirus type 26 vector expressing a prefusion-stabilized SARS-CoV-2 spike protein from the original Wuhan strain. In regard to this clone: Its recognized antigen is unknown. The sample holds no much larger clone one base away, and base qualities are not on file.

The sequence came from a person aged 18-60 years who received the Ad26.COV2.S COVID-19 vaccine or a placebo. The V gene is TRBV9 and the J gene is TRBJ2-2; too little of a D gene remains to name it. The material was peripheral blood, obtained in a trial of Ad26.COV2.S vaccine versus placebo. At the DNA level, the sequence is TGTGCCAGCAGCGTAAACAGCGCGAACACCGGGGAGCTGTTTTTT. Its protein product is CASSVNSANTGELFF.